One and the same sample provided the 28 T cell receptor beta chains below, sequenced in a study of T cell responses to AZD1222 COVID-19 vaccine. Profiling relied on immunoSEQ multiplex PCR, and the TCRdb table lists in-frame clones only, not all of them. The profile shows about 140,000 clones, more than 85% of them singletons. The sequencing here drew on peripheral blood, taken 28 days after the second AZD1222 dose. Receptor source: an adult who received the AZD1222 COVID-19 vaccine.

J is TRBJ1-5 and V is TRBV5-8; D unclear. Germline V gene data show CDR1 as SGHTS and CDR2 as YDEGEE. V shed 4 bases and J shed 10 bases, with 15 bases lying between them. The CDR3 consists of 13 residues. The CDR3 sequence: CASSVQTELPQHF. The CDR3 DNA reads TGTGCCAGCAGCGTGCAGACGGAATTACCCCAGCATTTT.

The chain's CDR3 is CSAKYVEAFF. In DNA form, the CDR3 reads TGCAGTGCTAAATACGTTGAAGCTTTCTTT. This sequence joins TRBV20-1 and TRBJ1-1; D unclear. The germline V and J ends were trimmed by 4 bases and 7 bases, with 7 bases remaining between them. Looked up from germline, CDR1 is DFQATT and CDR2 is SNEGSKA (reference sequence). The CDR3 sequence is 10 residues long.

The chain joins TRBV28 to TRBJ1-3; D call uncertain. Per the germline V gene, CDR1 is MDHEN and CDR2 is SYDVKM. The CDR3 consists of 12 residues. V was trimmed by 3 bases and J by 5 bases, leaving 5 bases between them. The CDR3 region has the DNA TGTGCCAGCAGTTTCGACCGAAACACCATATATTTT. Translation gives CASSFDRNTIYF.

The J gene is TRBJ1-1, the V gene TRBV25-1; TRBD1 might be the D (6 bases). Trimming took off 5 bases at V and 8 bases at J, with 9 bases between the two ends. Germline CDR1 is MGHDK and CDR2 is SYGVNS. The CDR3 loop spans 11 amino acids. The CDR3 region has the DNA TGTGCCAGCAGTTCTGGGGGCGAAGCTTTCTTT. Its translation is CASSSGGEAFF.

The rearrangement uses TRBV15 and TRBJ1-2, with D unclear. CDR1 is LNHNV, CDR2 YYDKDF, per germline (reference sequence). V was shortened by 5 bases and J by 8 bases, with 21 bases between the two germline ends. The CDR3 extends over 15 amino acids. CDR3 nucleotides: TGTGCCACCAGCGGTACATACAGTCGAGGGCAAGGCTACACCTTC. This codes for CATSGTYSRGQGYTF. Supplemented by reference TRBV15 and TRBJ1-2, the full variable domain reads DAMVIQNPRYQVTQFGKPVTLSCSQTLNHNVMYWYQQKSSQAPKLLFHYYDKDFNNEADTPDNFQSRRPNTSFCFLDIRSPGLGDTAMYLCATSGTYSRGQGYTFGSGTRLTVV.

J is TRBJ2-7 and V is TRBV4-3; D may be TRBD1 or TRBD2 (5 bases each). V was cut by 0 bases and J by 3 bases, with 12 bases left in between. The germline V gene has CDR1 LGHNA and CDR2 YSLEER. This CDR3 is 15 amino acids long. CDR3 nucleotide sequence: TGCGCCAGCAGCCAAGACACGGGACGCCTCTACGAGCAGTACTTC. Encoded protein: CASSQDTGRLYEQYF.

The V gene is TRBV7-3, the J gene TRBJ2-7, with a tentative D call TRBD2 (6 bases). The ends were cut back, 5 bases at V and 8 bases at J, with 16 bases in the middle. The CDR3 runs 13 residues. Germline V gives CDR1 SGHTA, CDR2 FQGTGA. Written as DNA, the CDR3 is TGTGCCAGCAGCCGTAGCGGTACTTCGCAGCAGTACTTC. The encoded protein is CASSRSGTSQQYF. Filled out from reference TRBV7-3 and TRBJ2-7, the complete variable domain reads GAGVSQTPSNKVTEKGKYVELRCDPISGHTALYWYRQSLGQGPEFLIYFQGTGAADDSGLPNDRFFAVRPEGSVSTLKIQRTERGDSAVYLCASSRSGTSQQYFGPGTRLTVT.

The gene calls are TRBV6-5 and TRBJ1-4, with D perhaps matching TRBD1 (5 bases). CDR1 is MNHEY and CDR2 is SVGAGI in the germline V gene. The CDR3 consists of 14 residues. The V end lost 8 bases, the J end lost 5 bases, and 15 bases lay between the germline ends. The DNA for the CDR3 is TGTGCCAGCGGGAGACAGACTTCCAATGAAAAACTGTTTTTT. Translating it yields CASGRQTSNEKLFF.

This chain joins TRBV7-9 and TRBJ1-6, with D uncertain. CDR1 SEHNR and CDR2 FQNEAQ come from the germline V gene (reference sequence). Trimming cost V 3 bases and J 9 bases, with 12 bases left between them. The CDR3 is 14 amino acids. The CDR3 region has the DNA TGTGCCAGCAGCTTGGATCCCCGGGGTTCACCCCTCCACTTT. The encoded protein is CASSLDPRGSPLHF.

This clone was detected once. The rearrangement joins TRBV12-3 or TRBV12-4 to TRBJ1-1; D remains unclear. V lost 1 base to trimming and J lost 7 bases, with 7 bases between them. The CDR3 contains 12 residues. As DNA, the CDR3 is TGTGCCAGCAGTTTAGTAGTACATGAAGCTTTCTTT. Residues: CASSLVVHEAFF.

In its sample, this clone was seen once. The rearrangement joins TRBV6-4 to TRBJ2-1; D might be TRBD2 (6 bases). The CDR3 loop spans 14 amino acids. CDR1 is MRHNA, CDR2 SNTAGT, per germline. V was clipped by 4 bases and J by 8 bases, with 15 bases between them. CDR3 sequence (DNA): TGTGCCAGCAGTGTTGATGTGGGAGGCGATGAGCAGTTCTTC. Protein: CASSVDVGGDEQFF.

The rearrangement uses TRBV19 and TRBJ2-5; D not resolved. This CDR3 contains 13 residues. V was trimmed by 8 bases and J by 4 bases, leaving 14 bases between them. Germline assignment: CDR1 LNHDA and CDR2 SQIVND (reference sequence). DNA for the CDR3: TGTGCCAGTTCTCCGACCTTGGGAGAGACCCAGTACTTC. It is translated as CASSPTLGETQYF.

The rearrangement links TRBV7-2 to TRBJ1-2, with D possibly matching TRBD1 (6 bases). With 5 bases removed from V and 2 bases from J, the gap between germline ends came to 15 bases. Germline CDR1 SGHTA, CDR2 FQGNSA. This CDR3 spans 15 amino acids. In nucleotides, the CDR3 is TGTGCCAGCAGCCAGGGGACAATAGGAAACTATGGCTACACCTTC. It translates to CASSQGTIGNYGYTF. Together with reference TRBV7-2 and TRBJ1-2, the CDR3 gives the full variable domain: GAGVSQSPSNKVTEKGKDVELRCDPISGHTALYWYRQSLGQGLEFLIYFQGNSAPDKSGLPSDRFSAERTGGSVSTLTIQRTQQEDSAVYLCASSQGTIGNYGYTFGSGTRLTVV.

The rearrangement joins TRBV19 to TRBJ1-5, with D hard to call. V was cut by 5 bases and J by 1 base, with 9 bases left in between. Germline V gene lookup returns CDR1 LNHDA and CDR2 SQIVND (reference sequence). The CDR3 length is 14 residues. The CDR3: CASSFGRSNQPQHF. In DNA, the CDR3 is TGTGCCAGTAGTTTTGGCCGAAGCAATCAGCCCCAGCATTTT.

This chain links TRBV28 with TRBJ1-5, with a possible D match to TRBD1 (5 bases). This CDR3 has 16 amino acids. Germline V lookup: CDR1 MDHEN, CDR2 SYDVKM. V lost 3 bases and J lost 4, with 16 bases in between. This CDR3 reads CASSLGRQGLNQPQHF. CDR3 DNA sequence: TGTGCCAGCAGTTTGGGGCGGCAGGGTTTGAATCAGCCCCAGCATTTT.

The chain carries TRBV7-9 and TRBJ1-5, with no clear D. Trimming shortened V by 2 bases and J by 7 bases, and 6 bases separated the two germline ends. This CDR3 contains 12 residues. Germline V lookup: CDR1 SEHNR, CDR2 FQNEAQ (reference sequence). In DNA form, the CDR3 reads TGTGCCAGCAGCTTACAGGACCAGCCCCAGCATTTT. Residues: CASSLQDQPQHF.

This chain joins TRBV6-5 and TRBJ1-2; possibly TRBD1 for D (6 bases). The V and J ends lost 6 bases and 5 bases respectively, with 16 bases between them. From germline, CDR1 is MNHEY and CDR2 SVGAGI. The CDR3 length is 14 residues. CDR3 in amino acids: CASRSGRGGYGYTF. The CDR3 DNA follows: TGTGCCAGCAGGTCGGGCAGGGGAGGATATGGCTACACCTTC.

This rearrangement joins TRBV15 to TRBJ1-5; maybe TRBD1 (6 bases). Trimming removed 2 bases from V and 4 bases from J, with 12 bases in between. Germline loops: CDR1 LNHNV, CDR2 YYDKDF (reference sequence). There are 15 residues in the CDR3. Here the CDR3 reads CATSRIGGGNQPQHF. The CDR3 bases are TGTGCCACCAGCAGAATAGGGGGGGGTAATCAGCCCCAGCATTTT.

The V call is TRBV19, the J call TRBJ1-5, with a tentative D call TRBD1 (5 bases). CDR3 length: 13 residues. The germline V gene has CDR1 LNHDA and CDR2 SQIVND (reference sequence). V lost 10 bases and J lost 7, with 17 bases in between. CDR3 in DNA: TGTGCCATGTCCAGAGGTGGGGGGCAGCCCCAGCATTTT. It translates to CAMSRGGGQPQHF.

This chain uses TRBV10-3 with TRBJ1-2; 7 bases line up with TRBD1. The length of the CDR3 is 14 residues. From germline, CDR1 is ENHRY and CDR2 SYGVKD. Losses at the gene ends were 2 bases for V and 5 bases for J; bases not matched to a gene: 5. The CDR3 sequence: CAISEDREKYGYTF. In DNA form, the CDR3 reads TGTGCCATCAGTGAGGACAGGGAAAAGTATGGCTACACCTTC.

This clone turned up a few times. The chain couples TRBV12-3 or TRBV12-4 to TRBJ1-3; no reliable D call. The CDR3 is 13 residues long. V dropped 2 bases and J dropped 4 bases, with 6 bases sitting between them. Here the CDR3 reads CASSLTAGNTIYF. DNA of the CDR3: TGTGCCAGCAGTTTAACAGCCGGAAACACCATATATTTT.

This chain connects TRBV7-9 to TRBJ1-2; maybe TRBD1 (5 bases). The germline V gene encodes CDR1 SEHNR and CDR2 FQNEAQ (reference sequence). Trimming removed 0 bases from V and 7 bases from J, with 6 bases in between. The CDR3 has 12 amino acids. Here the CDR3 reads CASSLAGTGYTF. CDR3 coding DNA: TGTGCCAGCAGCTTAGCAGGGACTGGCTACACCTTC.

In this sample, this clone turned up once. The CDR3 is CASSRPRGTGELFF. DNA for the CDR3: TGTGCCAGCAGCCGTCCCCGAGGGACCGGGGAGCTGTTTTTT. The chain has TRBV9 and TRBJ2-2; TRBD2 is a possible D gene (5 bases). Trimming left V 4 bases short and J 5 bases short, with 12 bases between. Germline-derived CDR1 and CDR2 are SGDLS and YYNGEE. The CDR3 runs to 14 residues. The whole variable domain, filled in from reference TRBV9 and TRBJ2-2, reads DSGVTQTPKHLITATGQRVTLRCSPRSGDLSVYWYQQSLDQGLQFLIQYYNGEERAKGNILERFSAQQFPDLHSELNLSSLELGDSALYFCASSRPRGTGELFFGEGSRLTVL.

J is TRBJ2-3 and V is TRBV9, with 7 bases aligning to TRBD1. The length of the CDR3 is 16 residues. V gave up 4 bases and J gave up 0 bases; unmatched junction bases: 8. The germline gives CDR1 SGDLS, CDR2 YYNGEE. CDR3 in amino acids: CASSLRTGSSTDTQYF. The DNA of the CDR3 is TGTGCCAGCAGCCTTCGGACAGGATCAAGCACAGATACGCAGTATTTT.

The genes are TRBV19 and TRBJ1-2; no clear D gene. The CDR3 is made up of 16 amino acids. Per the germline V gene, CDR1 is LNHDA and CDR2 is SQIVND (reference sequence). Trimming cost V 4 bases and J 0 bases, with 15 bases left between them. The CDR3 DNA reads TGTGCCAGTAGTAGGGCAGGAGAATCCACTAACTATGGCTACACCTTC. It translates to CASSRAGESTNYGYTF.

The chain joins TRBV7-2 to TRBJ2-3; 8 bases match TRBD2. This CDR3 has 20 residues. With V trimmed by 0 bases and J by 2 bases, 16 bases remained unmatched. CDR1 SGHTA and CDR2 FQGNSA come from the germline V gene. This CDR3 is CASSLARRLKRERDTDTQYF. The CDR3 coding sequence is TGTGCCAGCAGCTTAGCCAGACGGTTGAAGCGGGAGAGGGACACAGATACGCAGTATTTT.

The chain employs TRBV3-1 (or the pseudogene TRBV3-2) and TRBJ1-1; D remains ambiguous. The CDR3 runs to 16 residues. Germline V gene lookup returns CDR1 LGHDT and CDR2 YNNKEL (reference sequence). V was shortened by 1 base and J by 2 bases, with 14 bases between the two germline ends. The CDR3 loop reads CASSQVILSVNTEAFF. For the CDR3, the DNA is TGTGCCAGCAGCCAAGTAATCCTCAGTGTCAACACTGAAGCTTTCTTT.

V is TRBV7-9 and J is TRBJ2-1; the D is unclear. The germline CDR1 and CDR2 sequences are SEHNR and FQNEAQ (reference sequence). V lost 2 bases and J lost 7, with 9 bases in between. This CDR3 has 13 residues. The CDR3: CASSLNLGNEQFF. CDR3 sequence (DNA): TGTGCCAGCAGCTTAAATTTGGGGAATGAGCAGTTCTTC.